A single sample gave rise to the 16 T cell receptor beta chains below, sequenced in a study of a mutant IDH1 vaccine in newly diagnosed glioma. The data were produced by immunoSEQ multiplex PCR, yet TCRdb's version contains in-frame clones alone and is incomplete. Counted here are about 67,000 clones, around four fifths occurring once; the ten biggest clones make up about 4.5%. Described time point: baseline, week 1 (first vaccination visit). Regarding treatment: pre-vaccination baseline after standard-of-care therapy. The sequences come from peripheral blood mononuclear cells (PBMCs), collected from a glioma patient treated with radiotherapy, temozolomide or both. These receptors came from a woman between 18 and 29 years old with glioma. Some clones in this sample may be carry-over from other donors' samples.

The genes are TRBV5-4 and TRBJ1-4; D is unresolved. Trimming pared 3 bases from V and 8 bases from J, leaving 11 bases between. CDR1 SGHNT and CDR2 YYREEE come from the germline V gene (reference sequence). The length of the CDR3 is 13 residues. For the CDR3, the DNA is TGTGCCAGCAGCTCGGGTGTACCGGAAAAACTGTTTTTT. This translates into CASSSGVPEKLFF.

This chain joins TRBV5-4 and TRBJ2-3; D may be TRBD1 (6 bases). CDR3 length equals 14 residues. Trimming cost V 0 bases and J 5 bases, with 10 bases left between them. Germline V lookup: CDR1 SGHNT, CDR2 YYREEE (reference sequence). The CDR3 DNA reads as TGTGCCAGCAGCTTGGAAAGGGGGTTAGATACGCAGTATTTT. Its translation is CASSLERGLDTQYF.

The chain has TRBV25-1 and TRBJ1-3; a possible D gene is TRBD1 (5 bases). The CDR3 spans 14 residues. Trimming left V 2 bases short and J 2 bases short, with 7 bases between. The germline gives CDR1 MGHDK, CDR2 SYGVNS. The CDR3 here is CASSEGGAGNTIYF. CDR3 in DNA: TGTGCCAGCAGTGAAGGGGGAGCTGGAAACACCATATATTTT.

In DNA, the CDR3 is TGTGCCAGCAGGGCAGGGGGCGCCCCCTACGAGCAGTACTTC. Protein product: CASRAGGAPYEQYF. V and J are TRBV6-1 and TRBJ2-7, with 8 bases matching TRBD1. Looked up from germline, CDR1 is MNHNS and CDR2 is SASEGT. Germline trimming cut 6 bases from V and 2 bases from J; bases unmatched to any gene: 6. CDR3 length: 14 amino acids.

This clone was picked up a small number of times. V usage is TRBV5-1 and J usage is TRBJ2-3, with D perhaps TRBD1 (6 bases). Germline V lookup: CDR1 SGHRS, CDR2 YFSETQ. The CDR3 contains 15 residues. The ends were cut back, 0 bases at V and 0 bases at J, with 8 bases in the middle. CDR3 nucleotides: TGCGCCAGCAGCTTGGTAACAGGGAGCACAGATACGCAGTATTTT. Protein product: CASSLVTGSTDTQYF. Full variable domain (outside the CDR3, taken from reference TRBV5-1 and TRBJ2-3): KAGVTQTPRYLIKTRGQQVTLSCSPISGHRSVSWYQQTPGQGLQFLFEYFSETQRNKGNFPGRFSGRQFSNSRSEMNVSTLELGDSALYLCASSLVTGSTDTQYFGPGTRLTVL.

The chain combines TRBV5-4 with TRBJ2-7; TRBD2 agrees at 8 bases. Germline V CDR1 and CDR2: SGHNT, YYREEE (reference sequence). J lost 4 bases, V lost 6 bases, and 15 bases had no gene match. CDR3 length: 16 amino acids. The CDR3 DNA reads as TGTGCCAGCACCCGGGGGGGCGCTAGCGGGTTGTACGAGCAGTACTTC. Residues: CASTRGGASGLYEQYF.

The rearrangement uses TRBV27 and TRBJ2-7; D tentatively reads TRBD1 or TRBD2 (6 bases each). V lost 6 bases to trimming and J lost 4 bases, with 16 bases between them. The CDR3 consists of 14 residues. CDR1 MNHEY and CDR2 SMNVEV come from the germline V gene (reference sequence). CDR3 sequence: CASRRSGGRYEQYF. The CDR3 DNA reads TGTGCCAGCAGACGGTCCGGGGGCAGGTACGAGCAGTACTTC.

This rearrangement joins TRBV7-9 to TRBJ1-4; D call uncertain. CDR3 size: 17 residues. The V gene lost 5 bases and the J gene lost 2 bases, with 18 bases spanning the gap. Germline V gene lookup returns CDR1 SEHNR and CDR2 FQNEAQ (reference sequence). CDR3 protein: CASSHGERGHTNEKLFF. The CDR3 nucleotides are TGTGCCAGCAGCCATGGTGAACGGGGTCATACTAATGAAAAACTGTTTTTT.

V is TRBV5-6 and J is TRBJ2-4; TRBD1 aligns across 9 bases. Germline CDR1 SGHDT, CDR2 YYEEEE. The junction had 5 bases not matched to a gene; V was cut back by 3 bases and J by 7 bases. This CDR3 has 14 amino acids. DNA of the CDR3: TGTGCCAGCAGCTCCGGGACAGGGTGGAACATTCAGTACTTC. As protein: CASSSGTGWNIQYF.

This clone has only one observation. The V gene is TRBV6-5, the J gene TRBJ2-5; TRBD1 might be the D (6 bases). CDR3 size: 12 residues. The germline V and J ends were trimmed by 7 bases and 4 bases, with 10 bases remaining between them. Germline loops: CDR1 MNHEY, CDR2 SVGAGI. CDR3 sequence reads: CASKTGSETQYF. CDR3 nucleotides: TGTGCCAGCAAAACAGGGTCAGAGACCCAGTACTTC.

The V gene is TRBV5-1, the J gene TRBJ1-3; D perhaps matches TRBD1 (5 bases). Germline-derived CDR1 and CDR2 are SGHRS and YFSETQ. The CDR3 length is 14 residues. Deletions cut 3 bases from V and 4 bases from J, with 11 bases between. CDR3: CASSSVGAGNTIYF. DNA of the CDR3: TGCGCCAGCAGCTCCGTAGGGGCCGGAAACACCATATATTTT.

The V gene is TRBV6-1, the J gene TRBJ2-3, with D perhaps being TRBD1 or TRBD2 (6 bases each). The V end lost 3 bases, the J end lost 6 bases, and 10 bases lay between the germline ends. This CDR3 has 13 residues. Germline V gene data show CDR1 as MNHNS and CDR2 as SASEGT. The CDR3 nucleotides are TGTGCCAGCAGTGACCGAGGGGGGGATACGCAGTATTTT. Protein sequence: CASSDRGGDTQYF.

This chain joins TRBV5-1 and TRBJ2-3; the match to TRBD2 covers 9 bases. The germline gives CDR1 SGHRS, CDR2 YFSETQ. The CDR3 extends over 15 amino acids. J gave up 5 bases and V 8 bases, and 12 bases lay outside the gene matches. CDR3 sequence: CASSMREGRGDTQYF. CDR3 in DNA: TGCGCCAGTTCCATGCGGGAGGGCCGCGGAGATACGCAGTATTTT.

A remark on this clone: Other DNA sequences of this sample code for an identical CDR3. The chain is built from TRBV9 and TRBJ1-1; D unresolved. This CDR3 is 14 amino acids long. V was shortened by 0 bases and J by 0 bases, with 6 bases between the two germline ends. Germline CDR1 and CDR2: SGDLS and YYNGEE. CDR3 DNA sequence: TGTGCCAGCAGCGTAGGGGTGGTGAACACTGAAGCTTTCTTT. Translation gives CASSVGVVNTEAFF.

This clone was picked up a small number of times. J is TRBJ1-3 and V is TRBV6-1, with no clear D. V was pared by 0 bases and J by 0 bases, with 9 bases between. The CDR3 sequence is 16 residues long. The V gene's germline CDR1 is MNHNS and CDR2 SASEGT. CDR3 residues: CASSEAPDRSGNTIYF. CDR3 nucleotide sequence: TGTGCCAGCAGTGAAGCCCCAGATCGCTCTGGAAACACCATATATTTT.

V and J are TRBV7-3 and TRBJ2-1; D is uncertain. The CDR3 is made up of 15 amino acids. Germline V lookup: CDR1 SGHTA, CDR2 FQGTGA. Trimming took off 2 bases at V and 4 bases at J, with 12 bases between the two ends. CDR3 sequence: CASSLGVVHYNEQFF. The DNA for the CDR3 is TGTGCCAGCAGCTTAGGGGTCGTTCATTACAATGAGCAGTTCTTC.